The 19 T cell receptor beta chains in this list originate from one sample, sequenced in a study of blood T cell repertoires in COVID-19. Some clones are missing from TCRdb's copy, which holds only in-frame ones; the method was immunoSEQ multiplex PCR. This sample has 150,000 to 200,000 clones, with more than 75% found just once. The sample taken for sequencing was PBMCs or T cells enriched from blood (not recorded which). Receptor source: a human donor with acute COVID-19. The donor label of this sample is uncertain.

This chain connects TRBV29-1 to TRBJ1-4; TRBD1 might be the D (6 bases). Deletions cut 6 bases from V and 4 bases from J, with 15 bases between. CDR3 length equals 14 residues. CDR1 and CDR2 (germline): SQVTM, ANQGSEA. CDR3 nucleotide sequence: TGCAGCGTGGACTCAGGGGATGTTAATGAAAAACTGTTTTTT. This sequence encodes CSVDSGDVNEKLFF.

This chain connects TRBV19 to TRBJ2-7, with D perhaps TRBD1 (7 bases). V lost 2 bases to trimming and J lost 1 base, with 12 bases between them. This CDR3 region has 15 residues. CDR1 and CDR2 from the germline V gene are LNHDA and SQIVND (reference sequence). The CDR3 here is CASSIYRGGSYEQYF. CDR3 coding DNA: TGTGCCAGTAGTATATACAGGGGAGGATCCTACGAGCAGTACTTC.

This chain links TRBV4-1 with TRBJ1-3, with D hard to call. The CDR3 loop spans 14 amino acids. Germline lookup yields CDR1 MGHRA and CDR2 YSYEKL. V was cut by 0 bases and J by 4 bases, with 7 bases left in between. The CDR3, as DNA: TGCGCCAGCAGCCAAGATCTTTCCGGAAACACCATATATTTT. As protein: CASSQDLSGNTIYF.

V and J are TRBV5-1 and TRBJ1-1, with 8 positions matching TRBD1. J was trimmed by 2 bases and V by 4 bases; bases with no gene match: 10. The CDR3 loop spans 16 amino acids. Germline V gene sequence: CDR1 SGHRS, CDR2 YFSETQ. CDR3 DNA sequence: TGCGCCAGCAGCCCGGGGACAGGCCTCCTTAACACTGAAGCTTTCTTT. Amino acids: CASSPGTGLLNTEAFF.

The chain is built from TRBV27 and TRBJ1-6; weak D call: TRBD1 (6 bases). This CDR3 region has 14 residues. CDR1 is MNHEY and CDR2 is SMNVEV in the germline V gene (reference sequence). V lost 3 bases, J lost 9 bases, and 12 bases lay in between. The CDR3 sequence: CASSFRIRGSPLHF. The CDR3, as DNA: TGTGCCAGCAGTTTTAGGATCAGGGGTTCACCCCTCCACTTT.

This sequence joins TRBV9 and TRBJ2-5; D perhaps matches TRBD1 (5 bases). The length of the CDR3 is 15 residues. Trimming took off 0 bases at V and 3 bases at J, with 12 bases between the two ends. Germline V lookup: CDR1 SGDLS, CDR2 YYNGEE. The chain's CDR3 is CASSVGAGKEETQYF. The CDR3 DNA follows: TGTGCCAGCAGCGTAGGGGCAGGGAAAGAAGAGACCCAGTACTTC.

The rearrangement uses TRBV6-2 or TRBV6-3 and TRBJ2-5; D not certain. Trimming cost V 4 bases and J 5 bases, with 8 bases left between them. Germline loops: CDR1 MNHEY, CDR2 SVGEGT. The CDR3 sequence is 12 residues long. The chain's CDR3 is CASSSQKETQYF. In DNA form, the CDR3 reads TGTGCCAGCAGTTCTCAGAAGGAGACCCAGTACTTC.

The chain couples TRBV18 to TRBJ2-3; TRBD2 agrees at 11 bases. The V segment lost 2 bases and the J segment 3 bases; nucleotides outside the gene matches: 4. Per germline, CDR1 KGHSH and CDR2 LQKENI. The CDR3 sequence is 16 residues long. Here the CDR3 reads CASSPNLAGGTDTQYF. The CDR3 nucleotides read TGTGCCAGCTCACCAAACCTAGCGGGGGGAACAGATACGCAGTATTTT.

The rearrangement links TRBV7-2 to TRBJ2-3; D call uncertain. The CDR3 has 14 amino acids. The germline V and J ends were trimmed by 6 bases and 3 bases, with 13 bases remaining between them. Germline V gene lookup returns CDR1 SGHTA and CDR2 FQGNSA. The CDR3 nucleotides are TGTGCCAGCAGTTCACTCCCCCGGACAGATACGCAGTATTTT. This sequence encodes CASSSLPRTDTQYF.

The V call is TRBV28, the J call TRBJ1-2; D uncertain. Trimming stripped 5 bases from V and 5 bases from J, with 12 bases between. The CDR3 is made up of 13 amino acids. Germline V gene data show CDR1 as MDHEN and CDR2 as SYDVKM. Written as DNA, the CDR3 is TGTGCCAGCAGTAGCCGGGTTTTATATGGCTACACCTTC. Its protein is CASSSRVLYGYTF.

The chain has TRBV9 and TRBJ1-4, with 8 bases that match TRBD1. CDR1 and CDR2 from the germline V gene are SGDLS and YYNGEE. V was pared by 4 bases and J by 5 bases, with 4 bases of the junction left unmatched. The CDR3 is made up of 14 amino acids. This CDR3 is CASSRRTGNEKLFF. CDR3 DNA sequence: TGTGCCAGCAGCCGCCGGACAGGGAATGAAAAACTGTTTTTT.

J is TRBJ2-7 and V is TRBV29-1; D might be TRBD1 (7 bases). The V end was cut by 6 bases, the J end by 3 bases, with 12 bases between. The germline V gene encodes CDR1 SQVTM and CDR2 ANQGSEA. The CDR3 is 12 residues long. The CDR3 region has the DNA TGCAGCGTGGCGGGACAGAGCTACGAGCAGTACTTC. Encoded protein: CSVAGQSYEQYF.

The DNA for the CDR3 is TGTGCCAGTAGTCCCGACATAGTCCTCTACAATGAGCAGTTCTTC. This sequence encodes CASSPDIVLYNEQFF. This rearrangement joins TRBV19 to TRBJ2-1; D not resolved. Germline V gene data show CDR1 as LNHDA and CDR2 as SQIVND (reference sequence). This CDR3 contains 15 residues. Trimming left V 5 bases short and J 3 bases short, with 14 bases between.

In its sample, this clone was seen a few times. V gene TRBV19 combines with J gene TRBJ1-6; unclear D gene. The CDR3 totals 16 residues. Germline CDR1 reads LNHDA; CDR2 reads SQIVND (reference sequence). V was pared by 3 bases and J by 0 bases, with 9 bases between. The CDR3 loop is CASSMVGSSYNSPLHF. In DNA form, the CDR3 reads TGTGCCAGTAGTATGGTGGGGAGCTCCTATAATTCACCCCTCCACTTT.

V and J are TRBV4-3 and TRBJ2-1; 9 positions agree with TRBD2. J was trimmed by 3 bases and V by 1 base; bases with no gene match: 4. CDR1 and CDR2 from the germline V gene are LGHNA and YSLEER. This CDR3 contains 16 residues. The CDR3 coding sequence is TGCGCCAGCAGCCAAGGGGTTAGCGGGGGCTACAATGAGCAGTTCTTC. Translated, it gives CASSQGVSGGYNEQFF.

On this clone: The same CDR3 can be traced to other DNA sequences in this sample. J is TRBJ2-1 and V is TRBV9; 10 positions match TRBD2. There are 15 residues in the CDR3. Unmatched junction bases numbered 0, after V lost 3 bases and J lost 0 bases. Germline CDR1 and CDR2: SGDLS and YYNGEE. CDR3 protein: CASSASGGSYNEQFF. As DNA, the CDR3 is TGTGCCAGCAGCGCTAGCGGGGGCTCCTACAATGAGCAGTTCTTC.

The CDR3 spells CASSVDGGLSDTQYF. CDR3 coding DNA: TGTGCCAGCAGCGTAGACGGCGGCCTTTCAGATACGCAGTATTTT. The chain employs TRBV9 and TRBJ2-3; D is unresolved. Germline V gene lookup returns CDR1 SGDLS and CDR2 YYNGEE. The CDR3 covers 15 residues. With 0 bases removed from V and 4 bases from J, the gap between germline ends came to 12 bases.

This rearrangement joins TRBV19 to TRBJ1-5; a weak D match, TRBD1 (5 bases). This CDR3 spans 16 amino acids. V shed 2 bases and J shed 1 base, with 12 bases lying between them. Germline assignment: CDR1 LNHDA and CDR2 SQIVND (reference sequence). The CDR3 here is CASSIIWGVSNQPQHF. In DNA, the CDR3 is TGTGCCAGTAGTATAATATGGGGGGTGAGCAATCAGCCCCAGCATTTT.

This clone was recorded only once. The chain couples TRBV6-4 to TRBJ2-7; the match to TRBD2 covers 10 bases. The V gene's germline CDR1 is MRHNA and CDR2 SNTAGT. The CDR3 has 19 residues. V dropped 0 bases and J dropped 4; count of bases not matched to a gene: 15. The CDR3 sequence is CASSDSTTPERGGTYEQYF. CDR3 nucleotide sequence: TGTGCCAGCAGTGACTCGACGACGCCAGAGCGGGGGGGTACTTACGAGCAGTACTTC.